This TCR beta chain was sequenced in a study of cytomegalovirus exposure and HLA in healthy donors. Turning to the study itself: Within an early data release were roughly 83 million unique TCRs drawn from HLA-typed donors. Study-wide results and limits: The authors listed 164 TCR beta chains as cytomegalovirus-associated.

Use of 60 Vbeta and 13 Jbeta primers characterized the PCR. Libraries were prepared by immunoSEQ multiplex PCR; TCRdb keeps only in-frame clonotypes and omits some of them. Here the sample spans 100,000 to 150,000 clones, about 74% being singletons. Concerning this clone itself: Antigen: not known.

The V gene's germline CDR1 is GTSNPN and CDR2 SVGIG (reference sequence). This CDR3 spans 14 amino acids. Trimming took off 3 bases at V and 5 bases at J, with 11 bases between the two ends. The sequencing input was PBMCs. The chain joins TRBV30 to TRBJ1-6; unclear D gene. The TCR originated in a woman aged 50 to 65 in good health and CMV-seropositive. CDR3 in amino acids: CAWRPPPDNSPLHF. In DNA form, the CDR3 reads TGTGCCTGGAGGCCCCCTCCGGATAATTCACCCCTCCACTTT.